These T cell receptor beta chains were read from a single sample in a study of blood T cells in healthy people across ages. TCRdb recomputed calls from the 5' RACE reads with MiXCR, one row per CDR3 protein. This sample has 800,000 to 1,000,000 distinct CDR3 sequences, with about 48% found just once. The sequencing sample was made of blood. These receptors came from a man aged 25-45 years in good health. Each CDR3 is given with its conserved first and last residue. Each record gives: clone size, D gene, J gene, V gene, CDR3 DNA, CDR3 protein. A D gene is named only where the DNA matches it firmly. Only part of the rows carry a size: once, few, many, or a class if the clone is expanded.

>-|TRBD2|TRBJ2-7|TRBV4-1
TGCGCCAGCAGCCGCAACCGGGAGGACTACGAGCAGTACTTC
CASSRNREDYEQYF
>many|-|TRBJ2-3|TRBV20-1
TGCAGTGCACGTCCTTATAGCGGTGGGGCGTATACGCAGTATTTT
CSARPYSGGAYTQYF
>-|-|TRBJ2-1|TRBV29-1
TGCAGCGTACCACCAGGGTATGAGCAGTTCTTC
CSVPPGYEQFF
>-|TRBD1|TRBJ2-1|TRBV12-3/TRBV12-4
TGTGCCAGCACCTCGACCCGAACAGACAGGGATCACTACAATGAGCAGTTCTTC
CASTSTRTDRDHYNEQFF
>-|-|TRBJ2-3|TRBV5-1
TGCGCCAGCAGCTTGGCCTATGGCATTGGTTCAGATACGCAGTATTTT
CASSLAYGIGSDTQYF
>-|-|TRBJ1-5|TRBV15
TGTGCCACCAGGTTGGCAGGTTTCGGGCAGCCCCAGCATTTT
CATRLAGFGQPQHF
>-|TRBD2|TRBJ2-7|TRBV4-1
TGCGCCAGCAGCCAAGAGATTGGGACTAGCGTTCACGAGCAGTACTTC
CASSQEIGTSVHEQYF
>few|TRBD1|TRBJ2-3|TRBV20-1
TGCAGTGCTAGATGGTCCCCGGACAGGGGGGATTATACGCAGTATTTT
CSARWSPDRGDYTQYF
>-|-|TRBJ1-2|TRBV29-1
TGCAGCGTTGAAGAAGAGAGGGTCTATGGCTACACCTTC
CSVEEERVYGYTF
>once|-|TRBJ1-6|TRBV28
TGTGCCAGCACCCTGGGGGGGGGAATAAAGAATTCACCCCTCCACTTT
CASTLGGGIKNSPLHF
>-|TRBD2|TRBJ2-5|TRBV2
TGTGCCAGCAGTGAAGTTGGACTAGCGAGAGAGACCCAGTACTTC
CASSEVGLARETQYF
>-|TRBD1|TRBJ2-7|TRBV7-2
TGTGCCAGCAGCTTAGCGAACAGGGGGAAGTACTTC
CASSLANRGKYF
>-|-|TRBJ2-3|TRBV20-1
TGCAGTGCTAGATCGGACACGGAACCAGATACGCAGTATTTT
CSARSDTEPDTQYF
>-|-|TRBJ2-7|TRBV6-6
TGTGCCAGCAGGGAGACGCAGGGCGAGCAGTACTTC
CASRETQGEQYF
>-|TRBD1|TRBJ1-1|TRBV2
TGTGCCAGCACCCAGGGGGGCGGCACTGAAGCTTTCTTT
CASTQGGGTEAFF
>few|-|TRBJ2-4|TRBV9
TGTGCCAGCAGCGTAGAAGGGCAGGGGAGAAACATTCAGTACTTC
CASSVEGQGRNIQYF
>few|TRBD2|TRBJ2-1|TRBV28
TGTGCCAGCAGTTTGATAGGTAGCGGGGACTACAATGAGCAGTTCTTC
CASSLIGSGDYNEQFF
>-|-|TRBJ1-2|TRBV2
TGTGCCAGCAGCATCGAGTACTATGGCTACACCTTC
CASSIEYYGYTF
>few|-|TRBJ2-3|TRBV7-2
TGTGCCAGCAGCTTAGCTGGATTTTCCGATACGCAGTATTTT
CASSLAGFSDTQYF
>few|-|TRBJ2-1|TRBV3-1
TGTGCCAGCGGGCGCTCCTACAATGAGCAGTTCTTC
CASGRSYNEQFF
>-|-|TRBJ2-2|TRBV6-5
TGTGCCAGCAGTTATTCGGCGGGAACCGGGGAGCTGTTTTTT
CASSYSAGTGELFF
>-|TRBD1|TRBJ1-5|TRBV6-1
TGTGCCAGCAGTGAAGTAGCAGGGGGGAACGTGTATCAGCCCCAGCATTTT
CASSEVAGGNVYQPQHF
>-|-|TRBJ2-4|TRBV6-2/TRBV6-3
TGTGCCAGCGGGGTGAGCATTCAGTACTTC
CASGVSIQYF
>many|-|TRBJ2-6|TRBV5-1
TGCGCCAGCAGCTTTTCCCCTGGGGCCAACGTCCTGACTTTC
CASSFSPGANVLTF
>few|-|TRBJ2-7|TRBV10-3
TGTGCCATCAGTGAAGTTTACGAGCAGTACTTC
CAISEVYEQYF
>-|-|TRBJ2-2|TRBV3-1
TGTGCCAGCAGCCATTCCGGAGAGACCGGGGAGCTGTTTTTT
CASSHSGETGELFF
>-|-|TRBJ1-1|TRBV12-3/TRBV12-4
TGTGCCAGCAGTTTAGCGGCAACTGACACTGAAGCTTTCTTT
CASSLAATDTEAFF
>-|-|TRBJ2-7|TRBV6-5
TGTGCCAGCAGTTACTCTAGCGGAAAGAGCTCCTACGAGCAGTACTTC
CASSYSSGKSSYEQYF
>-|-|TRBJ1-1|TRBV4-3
TGCGCCAGCAGCCAAGAGCCTTTCGGGGGTGGCACTGAAGCTTTCTTT
CASSQEPFGGGTEAFF
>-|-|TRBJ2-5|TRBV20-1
TGCAGTGCTAGAGATGCCACAGCCCAAGAGACCCAGTACTTC
CSARDATAQETQYF
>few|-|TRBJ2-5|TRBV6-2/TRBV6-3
TGTGCCAGCATCGACGGACAGAAAATGCAAGAGACCCAGTACTTC
CASIDGQKMQETQYF